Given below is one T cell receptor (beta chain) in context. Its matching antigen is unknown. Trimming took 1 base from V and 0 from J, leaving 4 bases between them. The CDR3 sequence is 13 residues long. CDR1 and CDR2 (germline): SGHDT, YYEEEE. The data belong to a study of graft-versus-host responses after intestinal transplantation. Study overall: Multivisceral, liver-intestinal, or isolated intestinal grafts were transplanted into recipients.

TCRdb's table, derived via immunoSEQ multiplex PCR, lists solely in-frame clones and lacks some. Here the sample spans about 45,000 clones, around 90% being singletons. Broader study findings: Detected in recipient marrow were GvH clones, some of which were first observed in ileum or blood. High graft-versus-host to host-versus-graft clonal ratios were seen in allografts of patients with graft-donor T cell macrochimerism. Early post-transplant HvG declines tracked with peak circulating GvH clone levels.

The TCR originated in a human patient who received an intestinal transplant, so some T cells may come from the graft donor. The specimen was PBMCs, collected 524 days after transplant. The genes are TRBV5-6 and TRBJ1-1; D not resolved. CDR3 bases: TGTGCCAGCAGCTTGAGAGTGAACACTGAAGCTTTCTTT. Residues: CASSLRVNTEAFF.